This T cell receptor (beta chain) was retrieved from a study of T cell changes during pregnancy in multiple sclerosis. Some clones are missing from TCRdb's copy, which holds only in-frame ones; the method was immunoSEQ multiplex PCR. In the table there are roughly 50,000 clones, 91% of which are singletons. Germline CDR1 reads MNHEY; CDR2 reads SVGAGI. This CDR3 has 15 residues. V trimming: 5 bases; J trimming: 0 bases; junction bases outside the gene matches: 6. This specimen was peripheral blood, taken after pregnancy. The receptor's source is a female donor in good health, enrolled as a control in a pregnancy study. The gene calls are TRBV6-5 and TRBJ1-1, with TRBD1 matching 7 bases. CDR3 nucleotide sequence: TGTGCCAGCAGTAACGGGGGACAGATGAACACTGAAGCTTTCTTT. Protein sequence: CASSNGGQMNTEAFF.